Following are 25 T cell receptor beta chains from one sample sequenced in a study of CD8 T cells in Susac syndrome. cDNA came from about 0.46 to 1 ug RNA primed by random hexamers. TCRdb passed the immunoSEQ multiplex PCR reads through MiXCR, listing each CDR3 protein once. The sample comprises 80,000 or so distinct CDR3 sequences, more than 85% of which are singletons, and approximately 0.52% rests with the top ten. Sequenced material: CD4+ T cells from PBMCs. These receptors came from a human donor with Susac syndrome.

The J gene is TRBJ2-3, the V gene TRBV19, with D possibly being TRBD2 (5 bases). CDR1 is LNHDA and CDR2 is SQIVND in the germline V gene (reference sequence). V lost 7 bases, J lost 0 bases, and 20 bases lay in between. This CDR3 is built from 17 residues. CDR3 nucleotide sequence: TGTGCCAGTAATCGGGGAATAGCGTCTGGAAGCACAGATACGCAGTATTTT. Encoded protein: CASNRGIASGSTDTQYF.

The V and J genes are TRBV7-2 and TRBJ2-7; 14 positions agree with TRBD2. Germline CDR1 SGHTA, CDR2 FQGNSA. The V gene end was trimmed by 5 bases and the J gene end by 5 bases; junction bases not matched to a gene: 5. This CDR3 is built from 15 residues. The CDR3 spells CASSGRLAGGDEQYF. CDR3 sequence (DNA): TGTGCCAGCAGCGGACGACTAGCGGGAGGGGACGAGCAGTACTTC.

The chain links TRBV15 to TRBJ2-5; D remains ambiguous. Deletions cut 0 bases from V and 1 base from J, with 9 bases between. The CDR3 is 15 residues long. Germline V gene data show CDR1 as LNHNV and CDR2 as YYDKDF (reference sequence). The CDR3 DNA is TGTGCCACCAGCAGAGATGACGGTTCCCAAGAGACCCAGTACTTC. Its protein product is CATSRDDGSQETQYF.

This rearrangement joins TRBV5-1 to TRBJ2-7; 9 nucleotides align to TRBD2. With V trimmed by 3 bases and J by 7 bases, 17 bases remained unmatched. This CDR3 has 17 residues. CDR1 SGHRS and CDR2 YFSETQ come from the germline V gene. This CDR3 is CASSSASVAGDGREQYF. The CDR3 region has the DNA TGCGCCAGCAGCTCGGCTTCGGTAGCGGGAGACGGACGGGAGCAGTACTTC.

The chain couples TRBV20-1 to TRBJ1-5; no definite D call. Trimming shortened V by 1 base and J by 0 bases, and 1 base separated the two germline ends. CDR3 size: 12 residues. CDR1 and CDR2 from the germline V gene are DFQATT and SNEGSKA (reference sequence). CDR3 sequence: CSARVSNQPQHF. The CDR3 DNA reads TGCAGTGCTAGAGTTAGCAATCAGCCCCAGCATTTT.

The rearrangement links TRBV25-1 to TRBJ1-2; 10 bases agree with TRBD1. The CDR3 totals 12 residues. The junction had 4 bases not matched to a gene; V was cut back by 9 bases and J by 6 bases. Germline CDR1 and CDR2: MGHDK and SYGVNS. In DNA, the CDR3 is TGTGCCAGGCTGACAGGGGGCCATGGCTACACCTTC. This gives the protein CARLTGGHGYTF.

This rearrangement joins TRBV5-1 to TRBJ1-1, with a possible D match to TRBD1 (6 bases). Germline CDR1 and CDR2: SGHRS and YFSETQ. V lost 7 bases and J 1 base, leaving 11 bases between the germline ends. This CDR3 is built from 13 residues. CDR3 amino acids: CASYRTENTEAFF. The CDR3 region has the DNA TGCGCCAGCTACCGGACAGAGAACACTGAAGCTTTCTTT.

This sequence joins TRBV6-2 or TRBV6-3 and TRBJ1-2; 8 bases are shared with TRBD1. V was pared by 6 bases and J by 2 bases, with 14 bases of the junction left unmatched. This CDR3 comprises 17 residues. From germline, CDR1 is MNHEY and CDR2 SVGEGT. CDR3 DNA: TGTGCCAGCAGCCCCGACAGGGGTCTGTCTGTGAACTATGGCTACACCTTC. It is translated as CASSPDRGLSVNYGYTF.

The chain combines TRBV12-5 with TRBJ1-5; a weak D match, TRBD1 (5 bases). This CDR3 has 12 residues. Germline V gives CDR1 LGHNT, CDR2 FRNRAP. Trimming cost V 7 bases and J 6 bases, with 10 bases left between them. CDR3 nucleotides: TGTGCTAGTGATATCCAGGGTCAGCCCCAGCATTTT. Protein: CASDIQGQPQHF.

CDR3 nucleotide sequence: TGTGCCAGCGGGGGCGCGAACACCGGGGAGCTGTTTTTT. Its protein is CASGGANTGELFF. The V gene is TRBV6-1, the J gene TRBJ2-2; D perhaps matches TRBD1 (6 bases). The CDR3 spans 13 residues. The V end lost 8 bases, the J end lost 0 bases, and 7 bases lay between the germline ends. Per germline, CDR1 MNHNS and CDR2 SASEGT.

Concerning this clonotype itself: Because it lacks the conserved phenylalanine or tryptophan at the end, this CDR3 is likely a read error. J is TRBJ1-5 and V is TRBV4-1; D gene unclear. Trimming removed 4 bases from V and 0 bases from J, with 7 bases in between. This CDR3 has 14 residues. The germline gives CDR1 MGHRA, CDR2 YSYEKL. Here the CDR3 DNA reads TGCGCCAGCAGCCGAATTGATAGCAATCAGCCCCAGCATTCT. Protein sequence: CASSRIDSNQPQHS.

The V call is TRBV24-1, the J call TRBJ2-1, with D tentatively TRBD1 (5 bases). The germline V gene has CDR1 KGHDR and CDR2 SFDVKD. The CDR3 extends over 13 amino acids. The V gene lost 8 bases and the J gene lost 9 bases, with 16 bases spanning the gap. The CDR3 is CATNRQGISEQFF. The CDR3 nucleotides are TGTGCCACCAATCGCCAGGGAATCTCTGAGCAGTTCTTC.

The gene calls are TRBV2 and TRBJ2-5; TRBD1 is a possible D gene (6 bases). The CDR3 is 14 amino acids. Germline loops: CDR1 SNHLY, CDR2 FYNNEI. Trimming shortened V by 4 bases and J by 2 bases, and 11 bases separated the two germline ends. The CDR3 sequence: CASSGGQIQETQYF. CDR3 DNA: TGTGCCAGCAGTGGCGGACAGATACAAGAGACCCAGTACTTC.

This chain joins TRBV6-5 and TRBJ2-1; D might be TRBD2 (6 bases). CDR3 size: 14 residues. Trimming shortened V by 6 bases and J by 3 bases, and 12 bases separated the two germline ends. Germline V gene sequence: CDR1 MNHEY, CDR2 SVGAGI. CDR3 coding DNA: TGTGCCAGCAGGGAGGGAGTTTTCTACAATGAGCAGTTCTTC. It codes for CASREGVFYNEQFF.

The chain uses TRBV20-1 and TRBJ1-5; TRBD1 matches at 8 bases. This CDR3 has 13 residues. V lost 6 bases to trimming and J lost 4 bases; unmatched junction nucleotides: 5. From germline, CDR1 is DFQATT and CDR2 SNEGSKA (reference sequence). The CDR3 loop reads CSAQGAGNQPQHF. The CDR3, as DNA: TGCAGTGCCCAGGGGGCGGGAAATCAGCCCCAGCATTTT.

The chain is built from TRBV25-1 and TRBJ2-7; TRBD2 matches at 8 bases. CDR3 size: 14 residues. Per germline, CDR1 MGHDK and CDR2 SYGVNS. V lost 5 bases to trimming and J lost 1 base; unmatched junction nucleotides: 4. This CDR3 is CASSPGGASYEQYF. As DNA, the CDR3 is TGTGCCAGCAGTCCGGGGGGGGCGTCCTACGAGCAGTACTTC.

The V call is TRBV7-3, the J call TRBJ2-3; TRBD2 is a possible D gene (5 bases). Germline loops: CDR1 SGHTA, CDR2 FQGTGA. The V and J ends lost 4 bases and 2 bases respectively, with 16 bases between them. The CDR3 loop spans 16 amino acids. In DNA form, the CDR3 reads TGTGCCAGCAGCTCTCAACTAGGACGGTCCACAGATACGCAGTATTTT. It codes for CASSSQLGRSTDTQYF.

The chain carries TRBV3-1 and TRBJ1-1, with a possible D match to TRBD1 (6 bases). Per germline, CDR1 LGHDT and CDR2 YNNKEL (reference sequence). Trimming stripped 3 bases from V and 1 base from J, with 6 bases between. The CDR3 runs to 13 residues. CDR3 nucleotides: TGTGCCAGCAGCCAGGGACAGAACACTGAAGCTTTCTTT. This encodes CASSQGQNTEAFF. Drawing the rest from reference TRBV3-1 and TRBJ1-1, the complete variable domain is DTAVSQTPKYLVTQMGNDKSIKCEQNLGHDTMYWYKQDSKKFLKIMFSYNNKELIINETVPNRFSPKSPDKAHLNLHINSLELGDSAVYFCASSQGQNTEAFFGQGTRLTVV.

Only one count was recorded for this clonotype. In DNA form, the CDR3 reads TGCGCCAGCAGCTTGGTGGGGCAGGGGTGGAACACTGAAGCTTTCTTT. Its protein is CASSLVGQGWNTEAFF. This chain links TRBV5-1 with TRBJ1-1; possibly TRBD1 for D (6 bases). This CDR3 contains 16 residues. Trimming stripped 0 bases from V and 1 base from J, with 13 bases between. CDR1 is SGHRS, CDR2 YFSETQ, per germline. Full variable domain (missing parts from reference TRBV5-1 and TRBJ1-1): KAGVTQTPRYLIKTRGQQVTLSCSPISGHRSVSWYQQTPGQGLQFLFEYFSETQRNKGNFPGRFSGRQFSNSRSEMNVSTLELGDSALYLCASSLVGQGWNTEAFFGQGTRLTVV.

This rearrangement joins TRBV5-1 to TRBJ1-3; D unresolved. This CDR3 comprises 14 residues. Germline values: CDR1 SGHRS, CDR2 YFSETQ. Trimming left V 0 bases short and J 4 bases short, with 8 bases between. The CDR3 loop is CASSLDGPGNTIYF. The CDR3 DNA follows: TGCGCCAGCAGCTTGGACGGACCGGGAAACACCATATATTTT.

The V call is TRBV6-2 or TRBV6-3, the J call TRBJ2-7; 7 nucleotides line up with TRBD1. The CDR3 totals 14 residues. The trim removed 6 bases at V and 6 bases at J, leaving 11 bases unmatched. CDR1 is MNHEY and CDR2 is SVGEGT in the germline V gene. CDR3: CASSPTSTGSEQYF. CDR3 sequence (DNA): TGTGCCAGCAGCCCTACCTCGACAGGGAGCGAGCAGTACTTC.

This chain links TRBV30 with TRBJ2-3; D unresolved. Trimming shortened V by 0 bases and J by 4 bases, and 11 bases separated the two germline ends. Germline V gene data show CDR1 as GTSNPN and CDR2 as SVGIG (reference sequence). The CDR3 covers 14 residues. The CDR3 reads CAWSVRRRADTQYF. The CDR3 DNA is TGTGCCTGGAGTGTACGTAGGCGAGCAGATACGCAGTATTTT.

The chain uses TRBV2 and TRBJ2-3; D tentatively fits TRBD1 or TRBD2 (5 bases each). This CDR3 comprises 13 residues. Germline-derived CDR1 and CDR2 are SNHLY and FYNNEI. V was trimmed by 7 bases and J by 3 bases, leaving 11 bases between them. The CDR3 coding sequence is TGTGCCAGCAAGGGACGGAAAACAGATACGCAGTATTTT. Its translation: CASKGRKTDTQYF.

The rearrangement joins TRBV13 to TRBJ1-6; D gene ambiguous. Trimming cost V 4 bases and J 9 bases, with 22 bases left between them. Germline V gene lookup returns CDR1 PRHDT and CDR2 FYEKMQ (reference sequence). This CDR3 spans 17 amino acids. The CDR3 reads CASSSFGQSFGRSPLHF. The CDR3 region has the DNA TGTGCCAGCAGCTCCTTTGGGCAATCCTTCGGGCGTTCACCCCTCCACTTT.

This rearrangement joins TRBV28 to TRBJ2-6; tentatively, D is TRBD2 (5 bases). V was trimmed by 4 bases and J by 0 bases, leaving 7 bases between them. The CDR3 loop spans 15 amino acids. Germline V lookup: CDR1 MDHEN, CDR2 SYDVKM. Written as DNA, the CDR3 is TGTGCCAGCAGTTGGAGCGGCTCTGGGGCCAACGTCCTGACTTTC. Translation: CASSWSGSGANVLTF.